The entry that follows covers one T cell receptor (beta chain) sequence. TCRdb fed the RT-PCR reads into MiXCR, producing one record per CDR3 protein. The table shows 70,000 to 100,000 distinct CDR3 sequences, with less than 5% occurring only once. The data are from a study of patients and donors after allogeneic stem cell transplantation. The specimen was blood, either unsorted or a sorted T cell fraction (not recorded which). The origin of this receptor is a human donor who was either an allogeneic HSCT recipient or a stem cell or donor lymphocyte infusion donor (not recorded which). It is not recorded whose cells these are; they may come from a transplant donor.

The chain's CDR3 is CASRHRVGQPQHF. In DNA form, the CDR3 reads TGTGCCAGTAGGCACAGGGTTGGACAGCCCCAGCATTTT. The rearrangement uses TRBV19 and TRBJ1-5, with D possibly TRBD1 on 6 matching bases. Between the trimmed V and J ends, which lost 6 bases and 7 bases, there was a span of 13 bases. The length of the CDR3 is 13 residues. Germline loops: CDR1 LNHDA, CDR2 SQIVND (reference sequence).